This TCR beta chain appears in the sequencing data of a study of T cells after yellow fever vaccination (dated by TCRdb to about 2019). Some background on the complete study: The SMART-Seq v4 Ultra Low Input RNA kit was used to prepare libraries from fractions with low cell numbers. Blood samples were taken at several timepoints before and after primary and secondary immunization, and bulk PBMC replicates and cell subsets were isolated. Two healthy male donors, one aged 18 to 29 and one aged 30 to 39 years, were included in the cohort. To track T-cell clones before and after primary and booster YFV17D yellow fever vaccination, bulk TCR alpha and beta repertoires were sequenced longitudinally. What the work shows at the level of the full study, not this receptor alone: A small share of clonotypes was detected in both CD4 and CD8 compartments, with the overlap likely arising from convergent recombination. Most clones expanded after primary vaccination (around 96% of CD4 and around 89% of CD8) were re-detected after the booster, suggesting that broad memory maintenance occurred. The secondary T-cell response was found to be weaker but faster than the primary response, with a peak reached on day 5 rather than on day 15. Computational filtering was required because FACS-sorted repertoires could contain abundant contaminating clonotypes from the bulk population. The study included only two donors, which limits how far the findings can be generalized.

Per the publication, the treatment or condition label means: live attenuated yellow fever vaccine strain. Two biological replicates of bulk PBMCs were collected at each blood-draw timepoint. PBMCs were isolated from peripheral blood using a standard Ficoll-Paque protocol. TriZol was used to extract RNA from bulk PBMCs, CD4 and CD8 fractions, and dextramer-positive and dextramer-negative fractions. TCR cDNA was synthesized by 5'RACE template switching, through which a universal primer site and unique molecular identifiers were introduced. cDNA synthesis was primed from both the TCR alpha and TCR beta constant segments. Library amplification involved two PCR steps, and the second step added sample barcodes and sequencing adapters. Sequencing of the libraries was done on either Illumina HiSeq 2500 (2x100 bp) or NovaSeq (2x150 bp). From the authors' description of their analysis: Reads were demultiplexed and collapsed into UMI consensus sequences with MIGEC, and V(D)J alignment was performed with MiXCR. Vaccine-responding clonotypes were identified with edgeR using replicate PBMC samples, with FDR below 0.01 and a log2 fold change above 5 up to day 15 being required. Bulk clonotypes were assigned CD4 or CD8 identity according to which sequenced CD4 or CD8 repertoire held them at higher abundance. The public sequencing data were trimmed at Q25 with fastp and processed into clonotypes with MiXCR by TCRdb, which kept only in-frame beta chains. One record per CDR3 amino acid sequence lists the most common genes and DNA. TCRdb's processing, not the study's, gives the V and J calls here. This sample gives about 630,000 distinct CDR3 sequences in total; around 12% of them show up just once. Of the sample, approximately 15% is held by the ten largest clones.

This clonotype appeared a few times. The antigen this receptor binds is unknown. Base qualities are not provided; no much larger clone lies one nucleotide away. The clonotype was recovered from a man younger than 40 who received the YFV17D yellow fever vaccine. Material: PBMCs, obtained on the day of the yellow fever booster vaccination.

The nucleotides are TGTGCCAGCAGCTTAATTTTAGGGGGCACAGATACGCAGTATTTT. Translated, it reads CASSLILGGTDTQYF. The receptor chain draws on TRBV11-2 and TRBJ2-3; the D region possibly corresponds to TRBD1 (5 bases align). The germline V gene supplies CDR1 SGHAT and CDR2 FQNNGV. The CDR3 covers 15 residues, taking in both the cysteine and the phenylalanine. The read is trimmed to its CDR3 DNA, 45 bases read in frame from base 1. Between the V and J ends, shortened by 2 bases and 1 base respectively, the junction contains 10 bases.